This T cell receptor (beta chain) was recorded in a study of radiotherapy plus CTLA-4 blockade in lung cancer. The V end was cut by 7 bases, the J end by 4 bases, with 16 bases between. Germline CDR1 and CDR2: SNHLY and FYNNEI. The CDR3 extends over 14 amino acids. Profiled with immunoSEQ multiplex PCR; TCRdb holds only in-frame clones, not every one. This table has 55,000 to 85,000 clones, roughly three quarters appearing once. This clone was observed a few times. Its specificity is unknown. Study outcomes and limitations: According to reports, early shifts in blood T cell clones, alongside interferon-beta, forecast response most accurately. Some TCR clones had been derived from tumors. These clones expanded in peripheral blood after radiotherapy plus ipilimumab.

Sequenced material: peripheral blood, taken from a patient treated with radiotherapy plus ipilimumab. The source of this sequence is a human donor with non-small cell lung cancer whose response to radiotherapy plus ipilimumab could not be evaluated. Some clones in this sample may be carry-over from other donors' samples. This chain connects TRBV2 to TRBJ1-2; D gene uncertain. The CDR3 here is CASKQNPLGYGYTF. In DNA, the CDR3 is TGTGCCAGCAAACAGAACCCACTTGGCTATGGCTACACCTTC.